The 29 T cell receptor beta chains reported below all come from one sample, sequenced in a study of T cells in women clearing cervical HPV infection. Generated by immunoSEQ multiplex PCR, the TCRdb table keeps only in-frame clones and is missing some. The table for this sample gives over 25,000 clones. The sequenced material came from blood buffy coat. The receptor source for this set is a woman between 18 and 75 years old with a cervical HPV16 infection that either progressed to CIN3+ or cleared (not recorded which).

Regarding this clone: The CDR3 end is not reached by the read, which stops 3 residues before it; the germline J gene fills it in. This CDR3 is also generated by other DNA sequences in the sample. This sequence joins TRBV18 and TRBJ1-1; possible D gene TRBD1, 6 bases. Germline loops: CDR1 KGHSH, CDR2 LQKENI. The CDR3 runs to 13 residues. The CDR3 here is CASSGQQQETAFF. CDR3 DNA, as far as it was read: TGTGCCAGCTCTGGACAGCAACAAGAGACA.

CDR3 in amino acids: CSARGGQGTIYSNQPQHF. The CDR3 DNA, read in part, is TGCAGTGCTAGAGGGGGACAGGGGACTATTTATAGCAATCAGCCC. The rearrangement joins TRBV20-1 to TRBJ1-5, with 10 bases fitting TRBD1. The CDR3 extends 3 residues past the end of the read, so its final part is completed from the germline J gene. V gave up 1 base and J gave up 0 bases; unmatched junction bases: 9. Germline V lookup: CDR1 DFQATT, CDR2 SNEGSKA (reference sequence). The CDR3 totals 18 residues.

Turning to this clone: The read gets to within 3 residues of the CDR3 end, and the germline J gene fills in the rest. The chain recombines TRBV20-1 with TRBJ2-3; no clear D gene. V dropped 0 bases and J dropped 4 bases, with 11 bases sitting between them. Germline assignment: CDR1 DFQATT and CDR2 SNEGSKA (reference sequence). This CDR3 has 14 residues. Incomplete CDR3 DNA: TGCAGTGCTAGAGATAGGCTAGGCTCAGATACG. Encoded protein: CSARDRLGSDT. The full CDR3 reads CSARDRLGSDTQYF.

In the case of this clone: Read sequence stops 3 residues before the CDR3 end, and the germline J gene provides the missing end. The V call is TRBV19, the J call TRBJ2-2; D gene unclear. The CDR3 loop spans 14 amino acids. Trimming removed 3 bases at V and 6 bases at J, with 11 bases between. From germline, CDR1 is LNHDA and CDR2 SQIVND (reference sequence). This chain's CDR3 is CASSIYSFAGELFF. Partial CDR3 DNA: TGTGCCAGTAGTATCTATTCGTTCGCCGGGGAG. The full variable domain, with the rest looked up from reference TRBV19 and TRBJ2-2, is DGGITQSPKYLFRKEGQNVTLSCEQNLNHDAMYWYRQDPGQGLRLIYYSQIVNDFQKGDIAEGYSVSREKKESFPLTVTSAQKNPTAFYLCASSIYSFAGELFFGEGSRLTVL.

A note on this clone: The read gets to within 3 residues of the CDR3 end, and the germline J gene fills in the rest. The chain is built from TRBV20-1 and TRBJ2-1, with TRBD2 matching over 8 bases. The junction had 10 bases not matched to a gene; V was cut back by 6 bases and J by 0 bases. The CDR3 extends over 16 amino acids. Germline V CDR1 and CDR2: DFQATT, SNEGSKA (reference sequence). CDR3 bases read: TGCAGTGCACCCGACGGGGGGGGTCGCTCCTACAATGAG. Translating gives CSAPDGGGRSYNE. From start to end, the CDR3 is CSAPDGGGRSYNEQFF.

Note on this clone: Read coverage stops 3 residues before the CDR3 terminus; the germline J gene supplies the remainder. The gene calls are TRBV10-3 and TRBJ2-1; 9 nucleotides match TRBD1. There are 14 residues in the CDR3. The germline V gene has CDR1 ENHRY and CDR2 SYGVKD. Losses at the gene ends were 11 bases for V and 7 bases for J; bases not matched to a gene: 12. The chain's CDR3 is CAASGDRDTNEQFF. The DNA read from the CDR3 is TGTGCCGCCTCCGGGGACAGGGATACGAATGAG.

Note on this clone: An end of the junction does not agree with germline; a read error may underlie this. The read ends 3 residues before the CDR3 terminus; that terminus is restored from the germline J gene. The chain employs TRBV7-7 and TRBJ1-2; TRBD1 is a possible D gene (5 bases). The CDR3 totals 14 residues. CDR1 and CDR2 (germline): SSHAT, FNYEAQ (reference sequence). CDR3 bases read: TGTGCTAGCAGCTTAGCCCAGGGAGCAGATACC. Its translation: CASSLAQGADT. The entire CDR3 reads CASSLAQGADTYTF.

A word on this clone: The read is 3 residues too short to cover the CDR3 end, so that end is filled in from the germline J gene. In the same sample, other DNA sequences code for this CDR3. V usage is TRBV11-2 and J usage is TRBJ1-3; possibly TRBD1 for D (5 bases). The germline CDR1 and CDR2 sequences are SGHAT and FQNNGV. The length of the CDR3 is 15 residues. Trimming shortened V by 5 bases and J by 9 bases, and 20 bases separated the two germline ends. The CDR3 loop is CASSATNTGDLTIYF. The part of the CDR3 DNA that was read is TGTGCCAGCAGCGCTACCAATACAGGAGATCTCACC.

The CDR3 bases that were read are TGTGCCAGCTCACCCGGACAGAAGAGGGAGACC. The encoded protein is CASSPGQKRET. The CDR3 reads in full as CASSPGQKRETQYF. The gene calls are TRBV18 and TRBJ2-5; tentative D call: TRBD1 (6 bases). The read ends 3 residues early relative to the CDR3; the germline J gene fills the gap. Looked up from germline, CDR1 is KGHSH and CDR2 is LQKENI. This CDR3 is built from 14 residues. The ends were cut back, 3 bases at V and 5 bases at J, with 13 bases in the middle.

The CDR3 protein is CASSRDNSYEQYF. The part of the CDR3 DNA that was read is TGTGCCAGCAGCAGGGACAACTCCTACGAG. The chain employs TRBV7-9 and TRBJ2-7; D is possibly TRBD1 (6 bases). The CDR3 end falls 3 residues outside the read, so it is completed with the germline J gene. V was pared by 5 bases and J by 0 bases, with 8 bases between. The length of the CDR3 is 13 residues. CDR1 and CDR2 (germline): SEHNR, FQNEAQ (reference sequence).

The CDR3 sequence is CASSTAVDRVQHNEQFF. CDR3 DNA (partial): TGCGCCAGCAGCACAGCCGTGGACAGGGTGCAACACAATGAG. The chain combines TRBV5-1 with TRBJ2-1; 8 nucleotides line up with TRBD1. The CDR3 is cut off 3 residues early in the read; its end comes from the germline J gene. The CDR3 sequence is 17 residues long. The germline V gene encodes CDR1 SGHRS and CDR2 YFSETQ. The junction had 14 bases not matched to a gene; V was cut back by 4 bases and J by 5 bases.

About this clone itself: The sequence runs out 3 residues before the end of the CDR3; the remainder is reconstructed from the germline J gene. V and J are TRBV12-3 or TRBV12-4 and TRBJ2-7; a possible D gene is TRBD2 (5 bases). Trimming shortened V by 5 bases and J by 6 bases, and 11 bases separated the two germline ends. This CDR3 comprises 12 residues. The CDR3 loop is CASSEGGFEQYF. Incomplete CDR3 DNA: TGTGCCAGCAGTGAAGGCGGGTTCGAG.

Remarks on this clone: Coverage ceases 3 residues before the CDR3 finishes, and the germline J gene fills in the end. The genes are TRBV7-6 and TRBJ2-5; 10 bases align to TRBD1. The CDR3 extends over 15 amino acids. Germline V CDR1 and CDR2: SGHVS, FNYEAQ. V lost 5 bases, J lost 5 bases, and 8 bases stayed unmatched. CDR3 loop: CASSRATGGGETQYF. The sequenced CDR3 bases are TGTGCCAGCAGCCGCGCGACAGGGGGCGGTGAGACC. Looking up the rest from reference TRBV7-6 and TRBJ2-5 gives the full variable domain: GAGVSQSPRYKVTKRGQDVALRCDPISGHVSLYWYRQALGQGPEFLTYFNYEAQQDKSGLPNDRFSAERPEGSISTLTIQRTEQRDSAMYRCASSRATGGGETQYFGPGTRLLVL.

Concerning this clone: The read terminates 3 residues ahead of where the CDR3 ends, so the germline J gene completes it. This chain connects TRBV30 to TRBJ2-4; the D gene could be TRBD1 or TRBD2 (5 bases each). The germline CDR1 and CDR2 sequences are GTSNPN and SVGIG (reference sequence). The CDR3 loop spans 15 amino acids. The CDR3 DNA, read in part, is TGTGCCGGGACCCCAGTCGCGGGCTCTAACTATGGT. It translates to CAGTPVAGSNYG. In full, the CDR3 is CAGTPVAGSNYGQYF.

Of note for this clone: The read terminates 3 residues ahead of where the CDR3 ends, so the germline J gene completes it. The rearrangement joins TRBV30 to TRBJ2-3, with D perhaps matching TRBD2 (5 bases). The CDR3 is 13 residues long. CDR1 is GTSNPN, CDR2 SVGIG, per germline (reference sequence). CDR3 DNA, as far as it was read: TGTGCCTGGAGTCGAGAGGGCACTCAGCCG. Translating gives CAWSREGTQP. The full-length CDR3 reads as CAWSREGTQPQYF.

As regards this clone: The CDR3 extends 3 residues past the end of the read, so its final part is completed from the germline J gene. The rearrangement links TRBV5-6 to TRBJ2-1, with a possible D match to TRBD1 (6 bases). This CDR3 has 14 amino acids. Germline V CDR1 and CDR2: SGHDT, YYEEEE. V was trimmed by 4 bases and J by 3 bases, leaving 11 bases between them. This CDR3 is CASSHREGYNEQFF. The part of the CDR3 DNA that was read is TGTGCCAGCAGCCACAGGGAAGGCTACAATGAG.

The sequenced CDR3 bases are TGTGCCTCGGGGGAATCCTGGGACTATGGC. Its translation is CASGESWDYG. The entire CDR3 is CASGESWDYGYTF. The chain joins TRBV30 to TRBJ1-2, with D perhaps matching TRBD1 (5 bases). The CDR3 end falls 3 residues outside the read, so it is completed with the germline J gene. The CDR3 consists of 13 residues. V lost 7 bases, J lost 3 bases, and 15 bases lay in between. Looked up from germline, CDR1 is GTSNPN and CDR2 is SVGIG (reference sequence).

A remark on this clone: The CDR3 goes on 3 residues after the read ends, and that part is filled in from the germline J gene. V usage is TRBV5-1 and J usage is TRBJ2-2; TRBD1 agrees at 7 bases. The CDR3 has 15 residues. Germline V gene data show CDR1 as SGHRS and CDR2 as YFSETQ. CDR3 DNA (partial): TGCGCCAGCAGTTCCTTAGGGGACAGTTTCGAAAAG. It yields the protein CASSSLGDSFEK. In full, the CDR3 reads CASSSLGDSFEKLFF.

In regard to this clone: The CDR3 extends 3 residues past the end of the read, so its final part is completed from the germline J gene. V is TRBV30 and J is TRBJ1-4, with D possibly being TRBD1 (6 bases). The CDR3 is 13 amino acids. The germline CDR1 and CDR2 sequences are GTSNPN and SVGIG (reference sequence). Incomplete CDR3 DNA: TGTGCCTGGAGTACAGGGTATGATTCACCA. It codes for CAWSTGYDSP. The entire CDR3 sequence reads CAWSTGYDSPLFF.

Points on this clone: From the germline J gene comes the end of the CDR3, since the read stops 3 residues before it. The rearrangement links TRBV20-1 to TRBJ1-6; 8 bases line up with TRBD1. With 5 bases clipped from V and 2 bases from J, the junction kept 8 bases outside the gene matches. Per germline, CDR1 DFQATT and CDR2 SNEGSKA (reference sequence). The CDR3 spans 16 residues. The part of the CDR3 DNA that was read is TGCAGTGCTTCTGACAGGGGTGGGACCTATAATTCACCC. It translates to CSASDRGGTYNSP. The CDR3 reads in full as CSASDRGGTYNSPLHF.

Comment on this clone: The read falls 3 residues short of the CDR3 end, and the missing part is taken from the germline J gene. The chain uses TRBV5-1 and TRBJ2-2; D is possibly TRBD1 (7 bases). The CDR3 is 13 amino acids. Germline V gene data show CDR1 as SGHRS and CDR2 as YFSETQ. The sequenced CDR3 bases are TGCGCCAGCAGCGCGGGACAGAATGAAAAG. Translation: CASSAGQNEK. The complete CDR3 reads CASSAGQNEKLFF.

Concerning this clone: Read data end 3 residues before the CDR3 end; the end is taken from the germline J gene. The gene calls are TRBV29-1 and TRBJ2-3; 7 bases map to TRBD1. CDR1 and CDR2 from the germline V gene are SQVTM and ANQGSEA. The CDR3 runs to 15 residues. Germline trimming cut 1 base from V and 2 bases from J; bases unmatched to any gene: 6. CDR3 bases read: TGCAGCGTTGAAGCGTGGGACAGAAACACAGATACG. Residues: CSVEAWDRNTDT. The full-length CDR3 reads as CSVEAWDRNTDTQYF.

In the case of this clone: The read ends 3 residues shy of where the CDR3 ends; the end is completed using the germline J gene. The chain uses TRBV7-6 and TRBJ2-7, with D maybe TRBD2 (7 bases). V lost 1 base to trimming and J lost 5 bases, with 18 bases between them. Germline-derived CDR1 and CDR2 are SGHVS and FNYEAQ. The CDR3 is made up of 16 amino acids. CDR3 DNA (partial): TGTGCCAGCAGCTTAGAACAGGGCGGGAGTGAAAACGAG. Its translation is CASSLEQGGSENE. The whole CDR3 protein is CASSLEQGGSENEQYF.

A word on this clone: The read gets to within 3 residues of the CDR3 end, and the germline J gene fills in the rest. This sequence joins TRBV19 and TRBJ2-3; a weak D match, TRBD1 (6 bases). V lost 4 bases, J lost 1 base, and 21 bases lay in between. CDR1 and CDR2 (germline): LNHDA, SQIVND (reference sequence). CDR3 length: 18 amino acids. CDR3 bases read: TGTGCCAGTAGTACTATCCAAACAGGGTCGAGGGGCACAGATACG. Protein sequence: CASSTIQTGSRGTDT. The full CDR3 reads CASSTIQTGSRGTDTQYF.

Regarding this clone: The read is 3 residues too short to cover the CDR3 end, so that end is filled in from the germline J gene. The genes are TRBV7-3 and TRBJ2-1, with 10 bases matching TRBD2. V dropped 1 base and J dropped 6; count of bases not matched to a gene: 12. The CDR3 runs to 18 residues. CDR1 SGHTA and CDR2 FQGTGA come from the germline V gene. CDR3: CASSLRASGRVRSNEQFF. The part of the CDR3 DNA that was read is TGTGCCAGCAGCTTAAGGGCCAGCGGGAGGGTTAGAAGCAATGAG.

Comments on this clone: The CDR3 is cut off 3 residues early in the read; its end comes from the germline J gene. The J gene is TRBJ2-3, the V gene TRBV30; no clear D gene. Trimming pared 0 bases from V and 2 bases from J, leaving 12 bases between. The CDR3 spans 15 residues. Germline assignment: CDR1 GTSNPN and CDR2 SVGIG (reference sequence). Here the CDR3 reads CAWSVLSGPTDTQYF. CDR3 bases read: TGTGCCTGGAGTGTACTTTCGGGTCCCACAGATACG. Supplemented by reference TRBV30 and TRBJ2-3, the full variable domain reads SQTIHQWPATLVQPVGSPLSLECTVEGTSNPNLYWYRQAAGRGLQLLFYSVGIGQISSEVPQNLSASRPQDRQFILSSKKLLLSDSGFYLCAWSVLSGPTDTQYFGPGTRLTVL.

The part of the CDR3 DNA that was read is TGCAGTGCTCCTTATAGACAATTTTTCAATTCACCG. This gives the protein CSAPYRQFFNSP. In full, the CDR3 reads CSAPYRQFFNSPLFF. The J gene is TRBJ2-2, the V gene TRBV20-1; D is ambiguous. The sequenced fragment ends 3 residues before the CDR3 boundary, so the rest is inferred from the germline J gene. This CDR3 spans 15 amino acids. CDR1 DFQATT and CDR2 SNEGSKA come from the germline V gene (reference sequence).

A note on this clone: From the germline J gene comes the end of the CDR3, since the read stops 3 residues before it. V and J are TRBV30 and TRBJ2-2; D is uncertain. Germline lookup yields CDR1 GTSNPN and CDR2 SVGIG (reference sequence). This CDR3 spans 14 amino acids. Here the CDR3 reads CACLRESYNSPLFF. Partial CDR3 DNA: TGTGCCTGCCTTCGTGAGAGCTATAATTCACCG.

Note on this clone: The read comes to an end 3 residues before the CDR3 does, leaving the germline J gene to fill in the end. This chain joins TRBV5-6 and TRBJ2-7; D unclear. Germline V CDR1 and CDR2: SGHDT, YYEEEE. Trimming stripped 0 bases from V and 0 bases from J, with 7 bases between. The CDR3 has 14 residues. The covered CDR3 bases are TGTGCCAGCAGCTTGGTGCAGTCCTCCTACGAG. It yields the protein CASSLVQSSYE. The whole CDR3 reads CASSLVQSSYEQYF.